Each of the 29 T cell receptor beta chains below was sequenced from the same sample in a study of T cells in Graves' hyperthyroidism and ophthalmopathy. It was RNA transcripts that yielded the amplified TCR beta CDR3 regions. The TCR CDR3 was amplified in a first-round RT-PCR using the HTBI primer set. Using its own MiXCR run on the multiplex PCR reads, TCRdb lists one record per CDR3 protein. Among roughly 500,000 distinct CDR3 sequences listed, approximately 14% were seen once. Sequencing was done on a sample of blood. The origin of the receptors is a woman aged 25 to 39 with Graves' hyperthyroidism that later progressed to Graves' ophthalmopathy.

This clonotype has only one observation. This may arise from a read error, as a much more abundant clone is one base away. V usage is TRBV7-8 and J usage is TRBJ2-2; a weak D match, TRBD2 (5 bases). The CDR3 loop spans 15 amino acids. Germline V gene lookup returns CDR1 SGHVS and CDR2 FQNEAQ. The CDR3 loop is CASNLPGSGTGELFF. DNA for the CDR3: TGTGCCAGCAACTTACCGGGGTCCGGGACCGGGGAGCTGTTTTTT.

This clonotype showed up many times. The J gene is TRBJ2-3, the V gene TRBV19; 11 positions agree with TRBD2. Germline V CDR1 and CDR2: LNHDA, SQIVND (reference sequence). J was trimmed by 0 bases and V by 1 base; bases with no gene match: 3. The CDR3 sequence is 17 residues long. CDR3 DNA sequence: TGTGCCAGTAGTATAGGCACTAGCGGGGGAAGCACAGATACGCAGTATTTT. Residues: CASSIGTSGGSTDTQYF.

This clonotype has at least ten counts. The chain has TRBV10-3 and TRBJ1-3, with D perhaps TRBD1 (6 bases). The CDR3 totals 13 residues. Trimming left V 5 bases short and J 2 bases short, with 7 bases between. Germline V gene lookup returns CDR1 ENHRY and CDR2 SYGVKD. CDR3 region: CAISRGAGNTIYF. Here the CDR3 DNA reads TGTGCCATCAGTAGGGGGGCTGGAAACACCATATATTTT.

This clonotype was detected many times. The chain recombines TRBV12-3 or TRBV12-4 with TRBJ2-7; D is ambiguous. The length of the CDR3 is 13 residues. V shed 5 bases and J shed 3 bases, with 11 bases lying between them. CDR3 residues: CASSLDVNYEQYF. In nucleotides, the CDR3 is TGTGCCAGCAGTCTGGATGTTAACTACGAGCAGTACTTC.

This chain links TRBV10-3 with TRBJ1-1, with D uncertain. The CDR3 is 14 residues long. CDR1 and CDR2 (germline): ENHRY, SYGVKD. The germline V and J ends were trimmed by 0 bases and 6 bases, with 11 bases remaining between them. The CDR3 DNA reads TGTGCCATCAGTGAGTCGGTCGGGATGGCTGAAGCTTTCTTT. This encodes CAISESVGMAEAFF.

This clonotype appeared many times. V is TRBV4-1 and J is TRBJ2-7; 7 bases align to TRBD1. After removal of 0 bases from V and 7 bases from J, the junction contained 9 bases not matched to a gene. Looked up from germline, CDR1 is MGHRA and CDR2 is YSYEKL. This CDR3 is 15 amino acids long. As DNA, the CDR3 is TGCGCCAGCAGCCAAGAGGGAAAGGGGGCTGGAGAGCAGTACTTC. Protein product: CASSQEGKGAGEQYF.

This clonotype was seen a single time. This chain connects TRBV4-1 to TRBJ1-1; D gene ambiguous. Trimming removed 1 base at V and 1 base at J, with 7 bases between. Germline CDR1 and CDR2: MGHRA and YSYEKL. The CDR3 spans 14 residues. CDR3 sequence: CASSQGQKNTEAFF. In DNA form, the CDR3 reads TGCGCCAGCAGCCAAGGGCAAAAGAACACTGAAGCTTTCTTT.

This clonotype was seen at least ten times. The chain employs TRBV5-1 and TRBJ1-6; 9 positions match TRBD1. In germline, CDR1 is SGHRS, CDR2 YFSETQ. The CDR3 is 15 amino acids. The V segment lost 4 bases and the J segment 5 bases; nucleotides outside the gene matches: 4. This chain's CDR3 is CASSVRTGDNSPLHF. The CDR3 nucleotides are TGCGCCAGCAGCGTACGGACAGGGGATAATTCACCCCTCCACTTT.

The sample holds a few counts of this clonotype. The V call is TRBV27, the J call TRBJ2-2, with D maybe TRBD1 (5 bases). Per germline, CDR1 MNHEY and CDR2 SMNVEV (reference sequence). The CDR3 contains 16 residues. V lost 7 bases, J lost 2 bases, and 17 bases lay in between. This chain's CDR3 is CASTLGAGLNTGELFF. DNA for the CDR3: TGTGCCAGCACCCTTGGTGCAGGGTTAAACACCGGGGAGCTGTTTTTT.

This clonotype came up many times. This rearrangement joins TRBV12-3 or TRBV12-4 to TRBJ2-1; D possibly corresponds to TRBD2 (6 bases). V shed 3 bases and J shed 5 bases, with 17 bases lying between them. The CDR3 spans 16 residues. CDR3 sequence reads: CASSFGGRSSDNEQFF. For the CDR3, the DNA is TGTGCCAGCAGTTTCGGGGGACGATCGTCGGACAATGAGCAGTTCTTC.

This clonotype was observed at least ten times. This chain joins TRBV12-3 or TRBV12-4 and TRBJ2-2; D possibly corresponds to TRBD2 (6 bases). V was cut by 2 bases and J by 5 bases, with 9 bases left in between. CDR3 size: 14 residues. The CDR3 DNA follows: TGTGCCAGCAGTTTAACTGGGGGGACCGGGGAGCTGTTTTTT. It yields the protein CASSLTGGTGELFF.

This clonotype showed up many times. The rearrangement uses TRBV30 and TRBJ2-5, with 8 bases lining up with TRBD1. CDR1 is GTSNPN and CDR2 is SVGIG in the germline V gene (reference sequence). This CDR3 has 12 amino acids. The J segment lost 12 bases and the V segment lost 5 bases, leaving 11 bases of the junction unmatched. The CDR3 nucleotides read TGTGCCTGGGGGGGCATGGGGACAGGAAAGTACTTC. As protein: CAWGGMGTGKYF. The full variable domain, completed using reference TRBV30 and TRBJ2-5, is SQTIHQWPATLVQPVGSPLSLECTVEGTSNPNLYWYRQAAGRGLQLLFYSVGIGQISSEVPQNLSASRPQDRQFILSSKKLLLSDSGFYLCAWGGMGTGKYFGPGTRLLVL.

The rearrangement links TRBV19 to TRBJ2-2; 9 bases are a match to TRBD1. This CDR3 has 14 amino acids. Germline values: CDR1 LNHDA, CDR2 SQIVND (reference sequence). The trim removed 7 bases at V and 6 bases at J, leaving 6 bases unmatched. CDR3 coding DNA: TGTGCCAGTACCCGGACAGGGGAAGCCGGGGAGCTGTTTTTT. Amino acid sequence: CASTRTGEAGELFF.

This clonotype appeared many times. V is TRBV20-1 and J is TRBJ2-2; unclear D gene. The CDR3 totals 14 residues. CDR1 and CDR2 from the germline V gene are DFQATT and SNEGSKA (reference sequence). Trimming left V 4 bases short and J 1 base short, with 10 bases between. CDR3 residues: CSAIEPQNTGELFF. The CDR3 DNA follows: TGCAGTGCTATCGAGCCCCAGAACACCGGGGAGCTGTTTTTT.

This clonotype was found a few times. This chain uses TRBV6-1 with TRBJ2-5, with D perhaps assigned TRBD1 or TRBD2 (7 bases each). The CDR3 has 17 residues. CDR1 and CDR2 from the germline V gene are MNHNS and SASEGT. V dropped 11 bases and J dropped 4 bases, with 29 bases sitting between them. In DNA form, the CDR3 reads TGTGCCGGCCGGTCCCAGGGGGGGCGGGAGCTCGGAGAGACCCAGTACTTC. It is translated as CAGRSQGGRELGETQYF.

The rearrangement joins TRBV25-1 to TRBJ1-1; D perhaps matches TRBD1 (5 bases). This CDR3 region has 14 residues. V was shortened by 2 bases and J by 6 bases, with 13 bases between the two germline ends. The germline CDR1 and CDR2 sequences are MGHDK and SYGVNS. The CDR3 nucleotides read TGTGCCAGCAGTGAAAATAGGGGTGACGCTGAAGCTTTCTTT. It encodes CASSENRGDAEAFF.

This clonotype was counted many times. CDR3 DNA: TGTGCCAGCAGTGCAGGACCACCCTACGAGCAGTACTTC. Translation: CASSAGPPYEQYF. This rearrangement joins TRBV2 to TRBJ2-7; D ambiguous. Germline lookup yields CDR1 SNHLY and CDR2 FYNNEI. The CDR3 is 13 residues long. V lost 4 bases and J lost 2, with 9 bases in between.

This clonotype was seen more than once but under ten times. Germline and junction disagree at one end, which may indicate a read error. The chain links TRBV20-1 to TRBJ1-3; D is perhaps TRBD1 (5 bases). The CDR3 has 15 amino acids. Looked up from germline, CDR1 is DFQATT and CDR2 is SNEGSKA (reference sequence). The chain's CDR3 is CSARDPGRDGSTIYF. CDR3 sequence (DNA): TGCAGTGCTAGAGATCCGGGCAGGGATGGAAGCACCATATATTTT.

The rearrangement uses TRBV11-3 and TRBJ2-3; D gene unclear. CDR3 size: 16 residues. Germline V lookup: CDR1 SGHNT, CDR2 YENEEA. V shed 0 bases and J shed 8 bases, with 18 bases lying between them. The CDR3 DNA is TGTGCCAGCAGCTTAGATCCGGCCCCCATCTTTAGTACGCAGTATTTT. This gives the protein CASSLDPAPIFSTQYF.

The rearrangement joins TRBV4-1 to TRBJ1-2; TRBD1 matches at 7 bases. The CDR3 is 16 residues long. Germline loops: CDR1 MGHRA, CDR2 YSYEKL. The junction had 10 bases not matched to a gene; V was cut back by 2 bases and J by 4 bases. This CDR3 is CASSQRRPGQTYGYTF. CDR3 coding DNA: TGCGCCAGCAGCCAACGGAGACCGGGACAGACCTATGGCTACACCTTC.

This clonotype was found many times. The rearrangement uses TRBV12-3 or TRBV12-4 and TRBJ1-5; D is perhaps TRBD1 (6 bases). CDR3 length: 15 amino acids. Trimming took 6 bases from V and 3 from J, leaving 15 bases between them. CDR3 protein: CASRVTGVYNQPQHF. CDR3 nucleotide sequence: TGTGCCAGCAGAGTGACAGGCGTCTACAATCAGCCCCAGCATTTT.

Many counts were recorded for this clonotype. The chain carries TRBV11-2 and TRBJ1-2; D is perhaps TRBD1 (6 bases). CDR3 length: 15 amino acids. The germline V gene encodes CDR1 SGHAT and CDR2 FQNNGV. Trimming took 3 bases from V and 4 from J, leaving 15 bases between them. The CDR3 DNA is TGTGCCAGCAGCTTCCTGGAGGGGGAGAGCTATGGCTACACCTTC. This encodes CASSFLEGESYGYTF. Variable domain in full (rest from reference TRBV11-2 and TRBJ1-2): EAGVAQSPRYKIIEKRQSVAFWCNPISGHATLYWYQQILGQGPKLLIQFQNNGVVDDSQLPKDRFSAERLKGVDSTLKIQPAKLEDSAVYLCASSFLEGESYGYTFGSGTRLTVV.

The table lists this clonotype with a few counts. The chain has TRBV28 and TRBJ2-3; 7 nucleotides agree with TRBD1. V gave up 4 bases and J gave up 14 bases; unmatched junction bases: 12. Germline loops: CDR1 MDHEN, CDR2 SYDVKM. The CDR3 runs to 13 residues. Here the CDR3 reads CASSSTGSEVRYF. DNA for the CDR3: TGTGCCAGCAGTTCGACAGGGTCCGAGGTTCGGTATTTT.

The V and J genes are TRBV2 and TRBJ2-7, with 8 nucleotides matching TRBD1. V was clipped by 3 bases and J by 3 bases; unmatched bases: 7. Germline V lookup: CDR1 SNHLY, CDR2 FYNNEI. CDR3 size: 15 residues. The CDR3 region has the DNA TGTGCCAGCAGTGAGTCAGGGGGCGGCCTCTACGAGCAGTACTTC. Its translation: CASSESGGGLYEQYF.

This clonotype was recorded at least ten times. CDR3 nucleotide sequence: TGCGCCAGCAGCCAAGCGCAGGACCACTACGAGCAGTACTTC. It is translated as CASSQAQDHYEQYF. J is TRBJ2-7 and V is TRBV4-1; no clear D gene. V was cut by 1 base and J by 3 bases, with 10 bases left in between. The CDR3 is made up of 14 amino acids. CDR1 MGHRA and CDR2 YSYEKL come from the germline V gene.

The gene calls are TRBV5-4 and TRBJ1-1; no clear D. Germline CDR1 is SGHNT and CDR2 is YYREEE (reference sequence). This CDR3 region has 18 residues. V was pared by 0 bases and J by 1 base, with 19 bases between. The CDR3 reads CASSLGNLDGSRNTEAFF. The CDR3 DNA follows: TGTGCCAGCAGCTTGGGGAACTTAGATGGGTCCAGGAACACTGAAGCTTTCTTT. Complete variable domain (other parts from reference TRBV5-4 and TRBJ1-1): ETGVTQSPTHLIKTRGQQVTLRCSSQSGHNTVSWYQQALGQGPQFIFQYYREEENGRGNFPPRFSGLQFPNYSSELNVNALELDDSALYLCASSLGNLDGSRNTEAFFGQGTRLTVV.

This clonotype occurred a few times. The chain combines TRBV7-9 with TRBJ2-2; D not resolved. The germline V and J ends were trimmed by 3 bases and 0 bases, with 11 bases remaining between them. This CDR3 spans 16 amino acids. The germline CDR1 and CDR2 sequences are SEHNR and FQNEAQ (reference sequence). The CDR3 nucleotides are TGTGCCAGCAGCTTTGCCGGACGTTCGAACACCGGGGAGCTGTTTTTT. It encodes CASSFAGRSNTGELFF.

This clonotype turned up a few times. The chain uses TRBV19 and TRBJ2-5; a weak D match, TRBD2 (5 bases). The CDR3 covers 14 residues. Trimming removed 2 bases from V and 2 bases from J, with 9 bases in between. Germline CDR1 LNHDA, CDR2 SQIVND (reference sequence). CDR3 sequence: CASSINGEQETQYF. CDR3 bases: TGTGCCAGTAGTATAAATGGGGAGCAAGAGACCCAGTACTTC.

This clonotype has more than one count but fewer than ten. CDR3 sequence reads: CSADVRTYNEQFF. The CDR3 region has the DNA TGCAGCGCCGACGTCAGGACCTACAATGAGCAGTTCTTC. V and J are TRBV29-1 and TRBJ2-1; D is undetermined. The V end was cut by 7 bases, the J end by 2 bases, with 12 bases between. Germline CDR1 reads SQVTM; CDR2 reads ANQGSEA. The CDR3 sequence is 13 residues long.